This T cell receptor beta chain was sequenced during a study of Graves' ophthalmopathy and Graves' hyperthyroidism. Across the whole study: There was a collection of peripheral blood at initial diagnosis, before any treatment.

The study amplified TCR beta CDR3 regions using RNA transcripts. Second-round multiplex PCR came after a first-round RT-PCR that employed HTBI primers. MiXCR, run by TCRdb on the multiplex PCR reads, gives a single entry per CDR3 protein. The sample holds almost 750,000 distinct CDR3 sequences, roughly 40% seen once. This clonotype was picked up a small number of times. Its antigen is still unknown. The CDR3 extends over 18 amino acids. V was cut by 2 bases and J by 0 bases, with 14 bases left in between. Germline loops: CDR1 SNHLY, CDR2 FYNNEI. With a duration under 3 months, ophthalmopathy in the donors showed moderate-to-severe activity, CAS ≥3 and NOSPECS ≥4. Study results and caveats: Ophthalmopathy progression was predicted by the model at roughly 66% sensitivity and 72.22% specificity. Thyroid clonotypes that were expanded above 0.001 frequency mostly also appeared in blood.

The sequencing sample was made of peripheral blood. The receptor was derived from an adult man with Graves' ophthalmopathy. The rearrangement uses TRBV2 and TRBJ1-6; tentatively, D is TRBD1 (6 bases). In DNA form, the CDR3 reads TGTGCCAGCAGTGAACAGGGGCAAAAGAGCTCCTATAATTCACCCCTCCACTTT. Protein sequence: CASSEQGQKSSYNSPLHF. Full variable domain (remainder filled in from reference TRBV2 and TRBJ1-6): EPEVTQTPSHQVTQMGQEVILRCVPISNHLYFYWYRQILGQKVEFLVSFYNNEISEKSEIFDDQFSVERPDGSNFTLKIRSTKLEDSAMYFCASSEQGQKSSYNSPLHFGNGTRLTVT.